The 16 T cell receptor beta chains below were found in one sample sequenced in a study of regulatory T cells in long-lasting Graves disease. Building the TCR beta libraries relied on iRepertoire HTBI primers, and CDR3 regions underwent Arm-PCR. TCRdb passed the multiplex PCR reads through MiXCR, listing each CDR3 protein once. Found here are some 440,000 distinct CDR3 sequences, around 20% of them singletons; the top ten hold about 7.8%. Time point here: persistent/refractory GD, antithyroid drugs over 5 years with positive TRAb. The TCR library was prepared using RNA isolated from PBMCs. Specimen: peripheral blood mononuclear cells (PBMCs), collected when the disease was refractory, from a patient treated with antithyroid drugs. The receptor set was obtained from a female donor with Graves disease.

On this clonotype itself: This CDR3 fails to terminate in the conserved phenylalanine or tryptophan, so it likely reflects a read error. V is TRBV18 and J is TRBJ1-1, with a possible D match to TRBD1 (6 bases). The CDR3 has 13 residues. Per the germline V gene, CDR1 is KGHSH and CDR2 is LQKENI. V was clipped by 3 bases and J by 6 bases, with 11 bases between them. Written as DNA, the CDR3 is TGTGCCAGCTCACCCCAGGGGTACGCTGAAGCTTTCCTT. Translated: CASSPQGYAEAFL.

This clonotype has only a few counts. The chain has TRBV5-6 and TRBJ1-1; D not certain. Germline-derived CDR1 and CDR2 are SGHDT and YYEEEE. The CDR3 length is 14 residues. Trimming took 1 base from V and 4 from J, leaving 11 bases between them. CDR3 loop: CASSLIGWSTEAFF. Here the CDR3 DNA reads TGTGCCAGCAGCTTGATCGGGTGGAGCACTGAAGCTTTCTTT.

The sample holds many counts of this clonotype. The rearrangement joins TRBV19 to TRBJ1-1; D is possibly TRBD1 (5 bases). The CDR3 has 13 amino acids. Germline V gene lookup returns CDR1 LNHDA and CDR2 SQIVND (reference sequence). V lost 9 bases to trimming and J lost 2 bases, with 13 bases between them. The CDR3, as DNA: TGTGCCAGCAGTCGGGACTTTAACACTGAAGCTTTCTTT. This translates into CASSRDFNTEAFF.

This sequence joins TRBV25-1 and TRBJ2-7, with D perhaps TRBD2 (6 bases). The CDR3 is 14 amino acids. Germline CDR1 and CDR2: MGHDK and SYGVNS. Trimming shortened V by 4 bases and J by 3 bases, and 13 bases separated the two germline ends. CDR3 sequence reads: CASSGRDPYYEQYF. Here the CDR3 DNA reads TGTGCCAGCAGTGGGCGGGACCCATACTACGAGCAGTACTTC.

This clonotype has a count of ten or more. The CDR3 nucleotides read TGTGCCAGCAGTTCCCTTGGGACTAGCGGGAGTTACGAGCAGTACTTC. Amino acids: CASSSLGTSGSYEQYF. The chain is built from TRBV12-3 or TRBV12-4 and TRBJ2-7; 14 nucleotides agree with TRBD2. The CDR3 spans 16 residues. V shed 4 bases, J shed 4 bases, and the junction held 6 bases outside the gene matches.

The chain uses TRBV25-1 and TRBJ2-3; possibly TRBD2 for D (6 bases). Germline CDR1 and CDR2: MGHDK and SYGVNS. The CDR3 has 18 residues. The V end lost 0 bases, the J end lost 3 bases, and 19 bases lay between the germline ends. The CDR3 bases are TGTGCCAGCAGTGAATATAATAGTCCGGGAGATAGGACAGATACGCAGTATTTT. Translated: CASSEYNSPGDRTDTQYF.

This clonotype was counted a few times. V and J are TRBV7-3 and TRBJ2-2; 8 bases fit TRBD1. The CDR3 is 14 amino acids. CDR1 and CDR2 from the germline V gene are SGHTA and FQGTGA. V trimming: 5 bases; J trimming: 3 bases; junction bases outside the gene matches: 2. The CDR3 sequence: CASSPTGDTGELFF. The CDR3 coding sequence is TGTGCCAGCAGCCCGACAGGGGACACCGGGGAGCTGTTTTTT.

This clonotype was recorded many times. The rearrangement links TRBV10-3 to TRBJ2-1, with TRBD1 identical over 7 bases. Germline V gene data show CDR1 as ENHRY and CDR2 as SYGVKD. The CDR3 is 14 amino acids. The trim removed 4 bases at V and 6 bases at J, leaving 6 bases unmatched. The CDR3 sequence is CAISGRDSPNEQFF. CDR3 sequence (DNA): TGTGCCATCAGTGGAAGGGACAGTCCCAATGAGCAGTTCTTC.

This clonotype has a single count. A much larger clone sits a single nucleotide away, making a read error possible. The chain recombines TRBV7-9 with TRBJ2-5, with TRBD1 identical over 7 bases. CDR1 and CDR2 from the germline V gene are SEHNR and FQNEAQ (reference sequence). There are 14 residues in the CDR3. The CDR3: CASSPSDREETQHF. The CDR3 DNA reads TGTGCCAGCAGCCCCTCCGACAGGGAAGAGACCCAGCACTTC. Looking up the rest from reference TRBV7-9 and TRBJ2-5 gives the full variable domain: DTGVSQNPRHKITKRGQNVTFRCDPISEHNRLYWYRQTLGQGPEFLTYFQNEAQLEKSRLLSDRFSAERPKGSFSTLEIQRTEQGDSAMYLCASSPSDREETQHFGPGTRLLVL.

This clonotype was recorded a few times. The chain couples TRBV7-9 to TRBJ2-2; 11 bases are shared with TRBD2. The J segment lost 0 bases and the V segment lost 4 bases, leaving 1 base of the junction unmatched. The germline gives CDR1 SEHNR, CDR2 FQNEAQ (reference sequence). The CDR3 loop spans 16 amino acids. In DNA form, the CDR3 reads TGTGCCAGCAGCTCGACTAGCGGGGCGAACACCGGGGAGCTGTTTTTT. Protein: CASSSTSGANTGELFF.

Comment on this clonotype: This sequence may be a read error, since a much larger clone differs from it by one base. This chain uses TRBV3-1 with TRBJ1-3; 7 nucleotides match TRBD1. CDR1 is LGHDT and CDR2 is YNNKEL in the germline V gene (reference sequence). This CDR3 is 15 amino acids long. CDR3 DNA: TGTGCCTGCAGCCAAGGGAGGGGGCTGGGAAACACCATATATTTT. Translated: CACSQGRGLGNTIYF.

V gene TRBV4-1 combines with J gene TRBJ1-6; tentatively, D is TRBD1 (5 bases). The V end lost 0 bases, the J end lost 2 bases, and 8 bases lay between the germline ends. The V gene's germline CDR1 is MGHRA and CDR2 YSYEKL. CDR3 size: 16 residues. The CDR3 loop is CASSQEAGAYNSPLHF. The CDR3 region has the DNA TGCGCCAGCAGCCAAGAGGCGGGGGCCTATAATTCACCCCTCCACTTT.

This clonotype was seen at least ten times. This CDR3 reads CASSPLAGGSYEQYF. Written as DNA, the CDR3 is TGTGCCAGCAGCCCCCTTGCGGGGGGGTCCTACGAGCAGTACTTC. V is TRBV7-6 and J is TRBJ2-7, with TRBD2 matching over 9 bases. J lost 1 base, V lost 5 bases, and 6 bases had no gene match. CDR3 size: 15 residues. Germline V CDR1 and CDR2: SGHVS, FNYEAQ.

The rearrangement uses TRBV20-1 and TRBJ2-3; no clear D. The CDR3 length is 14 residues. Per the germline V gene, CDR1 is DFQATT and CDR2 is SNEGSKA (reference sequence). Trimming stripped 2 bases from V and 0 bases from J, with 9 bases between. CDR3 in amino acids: CSARYSVSTDTQYF. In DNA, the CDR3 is TGCAGTGCTAGATACTCCGTAAGCACAGATACGCAGTATTTT.

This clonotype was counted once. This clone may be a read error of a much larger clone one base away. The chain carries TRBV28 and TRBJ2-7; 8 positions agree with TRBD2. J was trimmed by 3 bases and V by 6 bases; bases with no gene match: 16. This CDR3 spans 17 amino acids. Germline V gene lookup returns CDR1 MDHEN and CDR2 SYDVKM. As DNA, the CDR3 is TGTGCCAGCAGGGGCGTCCTCAGGTTCAGCGGGAGCTACGAGCAGTACTTC. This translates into CASRGVLRFSGSYEQYF.

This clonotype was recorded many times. DNA of the CDR3: TGTGCCAGCACCCGCAACCCCTCTATTGGCTACACCTTC. Translated: CASTRNPSIGYTF. This chain joins TRBV2 and TRBJ1-2; D is undetermined. Germline V gives CDR1 SNHLY, CDR2 FYNNEI. The V end lost 7 bases, the J end lost 7 bases, and 16 bases lay between the germline ends. The CDR3 runs 13 residues.